Listed here are 15 T cell receptor beta chains from one sample, sequenced in a study of T cell repertoires in cytomegalovirus infection. TCRdb called the reads again in MiXCR, with one record for every CDR3 protein. In the table there are approximately 100,000 distinct CDR3 sequences, under 45% of which are singletons. Their cognate antigens are unknown. This material consisted of CD8+ T cells from cultured PBMCs, taken from culture after CMV antigen stimulation. The receptors were sampled from a human donor in good health (CMV status not recorded). Some clones in this sample may be carry-over from other donors' samples.

The chain recombines TRBV19 with TRBJ2-7, with TRBD1 identical over 8 bases. The CDR3 is 14 residues long. Germline V lookup: CDR1 LNHDA, CDR2 SQIVND (reference sequence). The junction had 2 bases not matched to a gene; V was cut back by 3 bases and J by 1 base. CDR3 DNA sequence: TGTGCCAGTAGTATGGGACAGGAATCCTACGAGCAGTACTTC. It encodes CASSMGQESYEQYF. The variable domain in full, completed from reference TRBV19 and TRBJ2-7, reads DGGITQSPKYLFRKEGQNVTLSCEQNLNHDAMYWYRQDPGQGLRLIYYSQIVNDFQKGDIAEGYSVSREKKESFPLTVTSAQKNPTAFYLCASSMGQESYEQYFGPGTRLTVT.

This clonotype was detected ten times or more. This chain links TRBV7-2 with TRBJ1-5, with 10 bases lining up with TRBD1. V was clipped by 2 bases and J by 9 bases; unmatched bases: 13. The CDR3 spans 17 residues. CDR1 is SGHTA and CDR2 is FQGNSA in the germline V gene. In DNA form, the CDR3 reads TGTGCCAGCAGCTTAAGGGACAGGGGCGATCCCTCAGGGCCCCAGCATTTT. Its protein product is CASSLRDRGDPSGPQHF.

The chain couples TRBV7-9 to TRBJ1-1, with 8 bases aligning to TRBD1. CDR3 size: 15 residues. Germline V lookup: CDR1 SEHNR, CDR2 FQNEAQ (reference sequence). V lost 0 bases and J lost 10; bases outside the gene matches: 10. The CDR3 sequence: CASSLAAGGQRGAFF. For the CDR3, the DNA is TGTGCCAGCAGCTTAGCGGCAGGGGGCCAAAGAGGAGCTTTCTTT.

The chain links TRBV30 to TRBJ2-7; 7 positions match TRBD2. The CDR3 runs to 12 residues. The V gene's germline CDR1 is GTSNPN and CDR2 SVGIG (reference sequence). J lost 5 bases, V lost 6 bases, and 7 bases had no gene match. The CDR3, as DNA: TGTGCCTGTCACCCGGGGGGTGACGAGCAGTACTTC. This codes for CACHPGGDEQYF.

This clonotype has just a few counts. The chain is built from TRBV7-8 and TRBJ1-5; 7 bases fit TRBD1. V shed 2 bases and J 5 bases; nucleotides not matched to a gene: 9. This CDR3 has 16 residues. CDR1 is SGHVS and CDR2 is FQNEAQ in the germline V gene. Here the CDR3 reads CASSLYDRVLDQPQHF. CDR3 DNA sequence: TGTGCCAGCAGCTTATACGACAGGGTCTTAGATCAGCCCCAGCATTTT.

As to this clonotype: A single base separates this from a much larger clone, so it may be a read error. This CDR3 reads CANIPRGLGGNQPQHF. In DNA, the CDR3 is TGTGCCAACATTCCCAGGGGCTTAGGAGGCAATCAGCCCCAGCATTTT. V and J are TRBV28 and TRBJ1-5, with D perhaps matching TRBD1 (6 bases). Per germline, CDR1 MDHEN and CDR2 SYDVKM. The CDR3 covers 16 residues. The V end lost 10 bases, the J end lost 2 bases, and 21 bases lay between the germline ends.

This sequence joins TRBV2 and TRBJ2-7, with 10 positions matching TRBD2. Looked up from germline, CDR1 is SNHLY and CDR2 is FYNNEI. The junction had 5 bases not matched to a gene; V was cut back by 2 bases and J by 4 bases. CDR3 size: 15 residues. CDR3 amino acids: CASSETSGGEYEQYF. CDR3 nucleotide sequence: TGTGCCAGCAGTGAAACCAGCGGGGGGGAATACGAGCAGTACTTC.

The gene calls are TRBV13 and TRBJ1-1; D remains unclear. Looked up from germline, CDR1 is PRHDT and CDR2 is FYEKMQ (reference sequence). This CDR3 is built from 14 residues. Trimming stripped 4 bases from V and 4 bases from J, with 13 bases between. CDR3 coding DNA: TGTGCCAGCAGCTCCCGAGAGGAGCGCACTGAAGCTTTCTTT. It specifies CASSSREERTEAFF.

V and J are TRBV7-6 and TRBJ1-6; 8 bases align to TRBD1. CDR3 length: 14 residues. Germline V lookup: CDR1 SGHVS, CDR2 FNYEAQ. The trim removed 3 bases at V and 8 bases at J, leaving 3 bases unmatched. The CDR3: CASSLVQGDSPLHF. CDR3 coding DNA: TGTGCCAGCAGCTTGGTACAGGGGGATTCACCCCTCCACTTT.

The rearrangement uses TRBV7-8 and TRBJ2-1; unclear D gene. The V end lost 1 base, the J end lost 8 bases, and 6 bases lay between the germline ends. The CDR3 has 12 amino acids. Germline CDR1 and CDR2: SGHVS and FQNEAQ. The CDR3 DNA follows: TGTGCCAGCAGCTTAGGGGCACATGAGCAGTTCTTC. Encoded protein: CASSLGAHEQFF.

This clonotype showed up many times. The chain has TRBV12-3 or TRBV12-4 and TRBJ2-7, with 7 bases fitting TRBD1. This CDR3 has 15 amino acids. J lost 2 bases, V lost 6 bases, and 10 bases had no gene match. The CDR3 spells CASSPRAGGPYEQYF. In DNA form, the CDR3 reads TGTGCCAGCAGCCCGAGGGCAGGGGGACCCTACGAGCAGTACTTC.

This clonotype has ten or more counts. This chain joins TRBV11-1 and TRBJ2-1, with a tentative D call TRBD1 (5 bases). Germline values: CDR1 SGHAT, CDR2 FQDESV (reference sequence). The CDR3 covers 13 residues. V lost 1 base, J lost 10 bases, and 11 bases lay in between. This CDR3 is CASSLEGAHEQFF. CDR3 DNA sequence: TGTGCCAGCAGCTTAGAAGGGGCCCACGAGCAGTTCTTC.

V usage is TRBV2 and J usage is TRBJ2-1; TRBD2 matches 13 bases. The ends lost 6 bases at V and 8 bases at J; junction bases unmatched: 7. The CDR3 contains 15 residues. CDR1 and CDR2 (germline): SNHLY, FYNNEI. The CDR3 nucleotides are TGTGCCAGCAGACCTACTAGCGGGGGGGCCTATGAGCAGTTCTTC. It specifies CASRPTSGGAYEQFF.

The V call is TRBV4-1, the J call TRBJ2-7; D tentatively reads TRBD1 or TRBD2 (6 bases each). The germline gives CDR1 MGHRA, CDR2 YSYEKL. The CDR3 has 15 residues. Trimming took off 0 bases at V and 6 bases at J, with 15 bases between the two ends. CDR3 protein: CASSQEGGRDVEQYF. The CDR3 bases are TGCGCCAGCAGCCAAGAGGGGGGCAGGGACGTCGAGCAGTACTTC.

This chain links TRBV15 with TRBJ1-5, with D maybe TRBD1 (5 bases). The length of the CDR3 is 12 residues. Trimming shortened V by 7 bases and J by 6 bases, and 10 bases separated the two germline ends. Germline V gene sequence: CDR1 LNHNV, CDR2 YYDKDF (reference sequence). CDR3 protein: CATTGPGQPQHF. CDR3 DNA sequence: TGTGCCACCACAGGGCCGGGTCAGCCCCAGCATTTT. The whole variable domain, remainder taken from reference TRBV15 and TRBJ1-5, is DAMVIQNPRYQVTQFGKPVTLSCSQTLNHNVMYWYQQKSSQAPKLLFHYYDKDFNNEADTPDNFQSRRPNTSFCFLDIRSPGLGDTAMYLCATTGPGQPQHFGDGTRLSIL.